Presented here are 20 T cell receptor beta chains from one specimen sequenced in a study of blood T cell repertoires in COVID-19. Some clones are missing from TCRdb's copy, which holds only in-frame ones; the method was immunoSEQ multiplex PCR. The sample includes approximately 92,000 clones, around 84% of them seen just once. The sample consisted of peripheral blood. These receptors were collected from a woman aged 60 to 75 in a cohort sampled during active or convalescent COVID-19.

This chain joins TRBV9 and TRBJ2-1; TRBD1 might be the D (5 bases). The CDR3 covers 13 residues. V gave up 2 bases and J gave up 6 bases, with 9 bases separating them. CDR1 SGDLS and CDR2 YYNGEE come from the germline V gene. The CDR3 loop reads CASSVQGGNEQFF. The CDR3 DNA is TGTGCCAGCAGCGTGCAGGGCGGCAATGAGCAGTTCTTC.

V is TRBV18 and J is TRBJ1-3; 7 bases are a match to TRBD1. J was trimmed by 2 bases and V by 3 bases; bases with no gene match: 10. CDR3 size: 17 residues. Germline V CDR1 and CDR2: KGHSH, LQKENI. The CDR3 sequence: CASSPRVDRAAGNTIYF. The CDR3 DNA reads as TGTGCCAGCTCACCGCGGGTAGACAGGGCTGCTGGAAACACCATATATTTT. Supplemented by reference TRBV18 and TRBJ1-3, the full variable domain reads NAGVMQNPRHLVRRRGQEARLRCSPMKGHSHVYWYRQLPEEGLKFMVYLQKENIIDESGMPKERFSAEFPKEGPSILRIQQVVRGDSAAYFCASSPRVDRAAGNTIYFGEGSWLTVV.

V usage is TRBV11-2 and J usage is TRBJ1-6, with 10 nucleotides matching TRBD1. V shed 5 bases and J 7 bases; nucleotides not matched to a gene: 5. The CDR3 extends over 15 amino acids. Germline V gene lookup returns CDR1 SGHAT and CDR2 FQNNGV. CDR3 loop: CASSKRGQGNSPLHF. The CDR3, as DNA: TGTGCCAGCAGCAAGAGGGGACAGGGGAATTCACCCCTCCACTTT.

The chain recombines TRBV19 with TRBJ2-3, with TRBD1 identical over 7 bases. Germline V gene lookup returns CDR1 LNHDA and CDR2 SQIVND (reference sequence). The ends lost 0 bases at V and 0 bases at J; junction bases unmatched: 6. There are 17 residues in the CDR3. In nucleotides, the CDR3 is TGTGCCAGTAGTATAGATTCAGGGGGAATTAGCACAGATACGCAGTATTTT. Protein product: CASSIDSGGISTDTQYF.

This clone occurred a few times. The V call is TRBV7-6, the J call TRBJ1-4; TRBD1 is a possible D gene (6 bases). Per germline, CDR1 SGHVS and CDR2 FNYEAQ. V lost 0 bases, J lost 0 bases, and 23 bases lay in between. This CDR3 spans 21 amino acids. In DNA, the CDR3 is TGTGCCAGCAGCTTAGCTATAGCGGAGGGGGGGGCCCTATCAACTAATGAAAAACTGTTTTTT. Protein sequence: CASSLAIAEGGALSTNEKLFF.

This clone is a singleton in its sample. This rearrangement joins TRBV2 to TRBJ2-4; D is undetermined. The ends were cut back, 5 bases at V and 0 bases at J, with 5 bases in the middle. CDR1 SNHLY and CDR2 FYNNEI come from the germline V gene. The CDR3 totals 13 residues. The CDR3 region has the DNA TGTGCCAGCAGTACGGGAGCCAAAAACATTCAGTACTTC. Amino acids: CASSTGAKNIQYF.

This chain uses TRBV10-3 with TRBJ1-2; D is possibly TRBD1 (5 bases). The germline V and J ends were trimmed by 7 bases and 2 bases, with 14 bases remaining between them. In germline, CDR1 is ENHRY, CDR2 SYGVKD. The CDR3 spans 14 residues. Here the CDR3 reads CAIKAGQGNYGYTF. The CDR3 coding sequence is TGTGCCATCAAAGCGGGCCAGGGAAACTATGGCTACACCTTC.

The chain has TRBV7-5 and TRBJ1-5; the listed D gene, TRBD1, was not tested against the DNA. TRBV7-5 is flagged as a pseudogene. This CDR3 is 17 amino acids long. CDR3 region: CARTPSTGGWCNQPQHF. The DNA for the CDR3 is TGTGCCAGAACACCCTCGACAGGGGGATGGTGCAATCAGCCCCAGCATTTT.

The chain employs TRBV9 and TRBJ1-1, with a tentative D call TRBD1 (6 bases). Trimming removed 4 bases at V and 5 bases at J, with 24 bases between. The CDR3 runs 17 residues. Germline CDR1 is SGDLS and CDR2 is YYNGEE. The CDR3 region has the DNA TGTGCCAGCAGCTCTCACACCAGAGGGGGGGGAAGGACTGAAGCTTTCTTT. Its protein is CASSSHTRGGGRTEAFF.

The V and J genes are TRBV12-5 and TRBJ1-5, with D hard to call. The CDR3 has 14 amino acids. Germline V gives CDR1 LGHNT, CDR2 FRNRAP. Trimming stripped 6 bases from V and 3 bases from J, with 12 bases between. CDR3 coding DNA: TGTGCTAGTGGCCCAGGTCAGTCCAATCAGCCCCAGCATTTT. It codes for CASGPGQSNQPQHF.

DNA of the CDR3: TGTGCCAGCAGTTCAGCGGGGGGGGCGGCAGATACGCAGTATTTT. Translating gives CASSSAGGAADTQYF. The chain carries TRBV5-6 and TRBJ2-3; TRBD2 matches at 10 bases. Germline CDR1 is SGHDT and CDR2 is YYEEEE. The CDR3 is made up of 15 amino acids. Trimming at V came to 5 bases and at J to 4 bases, leaving 7 bases not matched to a gene.

The chain employs TRBV6-5 and TRBJ1-2; 9 bases agree with TRBD1. Germline V gene data show CDR1 as MNHEY and CDR2 as SVGAGI. This CDR3 has 15 residues. The V gene end was trimmed by 4 bases and the J gene end by 4 bases; junction bases not matched to a gene: 7. CDR3 amino acids: CASSSPGQGSYGYTF. Here the CDR3 DNA reads TGTGCCAGCAGTTCACCGGGACAGGGTAGCTATGGCTACACCTTC.

The chain is built from TRBV5-3 and TRBJ2-3, with D perhaps TRBD2 (6 bases). TRBV5-3 carries the ORF label, with uncertain function. Trimming took off 6 bases at V and 2 bases at J, with 19 bases between the two ends. The CDR3 consists of 16 residues. The CDR3 sequence is CARTQRGALVTDTQYF. DNA for the CDR3: TGTGCCAGAACCCAGCGCGGGGCCCTAGTCACAGATACGCAGTATTTT.

This clone appeared once. The chain is built from TRBV9 and TRBJ2-7; D remains unclear. The CDR3 length is 15 residues. Per germline, CDR1 SGDLS and CDR2 YYNGEE. Trimming left V 2 bases short and J 0 bases short, with 12 bases between. The CDR3 nucleotides are TGTGCCAGCAGCGTCGACTGGAGTAGCTCCTACGAGCAGTACTTC. Amino acids: CASSVDWSSSYEQYF.

This chain links TRBV25-1 with TRBJ2-5; 10 nucleotides agree with TRBD2. CDR1 MGHDK and CDR2 SYGVNS come from the germline V gene. With V trimmed by 3 bases and J by 4 bases, 11 bases remained unmatched. This CDR3 has 17 residues. CDR3 sequence: CASSDTSGAPWGETQYF. CDR3 bases: TGTGCCAGCAGTGATACTAGCGGGGCCCCATGGGGAGAGACCCAGTACTTC.

The chain combines TRBV6-5 with TRBJ1-2; D remains unclear. The CDR3 runs 13 residues. Trimming pared 6 bases from V and 4 bases from J, leaving 12 bases between. Germline CDR1 and CDR2: MNHEY and SVGAGI. The CDR3 DNA reads as TGTGCCAGCAGCCCCGGTTTACCCTATGGCTACACCTTC. It codes for CASSPGLPYGYTF.

V gene TRBV6-1 combines with J gene TRBJ2-7, with 15 bases identical to TRBD2. The germline V gene encodes CDR1 MNHNS and CDR2 SASEGT. V shed 0 bases and J 12 bases; nucleotides not matched to a gene: 12. This CDR3 region has 17 residues. CDR3 coding DNA: TGTGCCAGCAGTGAAGCCGTCCCGGGACTAGCGGGGGGAAGGCGGTACTTC. This translates into CASSEAVPGLAGGRRYF.

The gene calls are TRBV9 and TRBJ1-3; 9 bases fit TRBD1. V lost 4 bases and J lost 5; bases outside the gene matches: 7. The germline gives CDR1 SGDLS, CDR2 YYNGEE. This CDR3 has 15 residues. The CDR3 nucleotides are TGTGCCAGCAGCCCCAGGACAGGGGAAAGAAACACCATATATTTT. Protein product: CASSPRTGERNTIYF.

J is TRBJ1-4 and V is TRBV5-4; 9 nucleotides line up with TRBD1. With V trimmed by 3 bases and J by 5 bases, 2 bases remained unmatched. Germline V CDR1 and CDR2: SGHNT, YYREEE (reference sequence). CDR3 length: 14 amino acids. The CDR3 is CASSSQGANEKLFF. CDR3 nucleotide sequence: TGTGCCAGCAGCTCACAGGGGGCGAATGAAAAACTGTTTTTT. The variable domain in full, with the rest retrieved from reference TRBV5-4 and TRBJ1-4, is ETGVTQSPTHLIKTRGQQVTLRCSSQSGHNTVSWYQQALGQGPQFIFQYYREEENGRGNFPPRFSGLQFPNYSSELNVNALELDDSALYLCASSSQGANEKLFFGSGTQLSVL.

As regards this clone: Other DNA sequences in the same sample also yield this CDR3. The gene calls are TRBV27 and TRBJ1-1; 8 bases are a match to TRBD1. Germline CDR1 reads MNHEY; CDR2 reads SMNVEV (reference sequence). The CDR3 is made up of 14 amino acids. V was pared by 3 bases and J by 0 bases, with 0 bases of the junction left unmatched. CDR3 sequence (DNA): TGTGCCAGCAGTTTGGACAGGGTGAACACTGAAGCTTTCTTT. Protein product: CASSLDRVNTEAFF.